These T cell receptor beta chains were read from a single sample in a study of early T cells in non-severe SARS-CoV-2 infection. MiXCR, applied by TCRdb to the 5' RACE reads, yields one record per CDR3 protein. The table includes approximately 69,000 distinct CDR3 sequences, around 11% detected once. The sequencing input was whole blood. The receptors shown here come from an adult who was a healthcare worker with PCR-confirmed SARS-CoV-2 infection or an uninfected control (not recorded which). Each CDR3 is given with its conserved first and last residue. A D gene is named only where the DNA matches it firmly. The listing skips clone size in some rows; elsewhere it reads once, few, many or a size class.

d_gene	v_gene	j_gene	abundance	CDR3aa	CDR3nt
TRBD2	TRBV7-9	TRBJ2-7	many	CASSLWASGGDEQYF	TGTGCCAGCAGCTTATGGGCTAGCGGGGGGGACGAGCAGTACTTC
NA	TRBV6-4	TRBJ2-3	many	CASSEAGHTDTQYF	TGTGCCAGCAGTGAGGCGGGCCACACAGATACGCAGTATTTT
TRBD1	TRBV27	TRBJ2-7	few	CASSPTGIAYEQYF	TGTGCCAGCAGTCCGACAGGGATAGCCTACGAGCAGTACTTC
TRBD2	TRBV29-1	TRBJ2-1	few	CSVEVSGLAGRSSYNEQFF	TGCAGCGTTGAAGTGTCGGGACTAGCGGGACGGAGCTCCTACAATGAGCAGTTCTTC
NA	TRBV7-8	TRBJ2-7	medium-sized	CASSLVQGPSYEQYF	TGTGCCAGCAGCTTAGTTCAGGGGCCCTCCTACGAGCAGTACTTC
NA	TRBV5-1	TRBJ1-1	few	CASSLAGMAEAFF	TGCGCCAGCAGCTTGGCCGGGATGGCTGAAGCTTTCTTT
NA	TRBV29-1	TRBJ2-1	NA	CSVEGGEQFF	TGCAGCGTAGAGGGCGGTGAGCAGTTCTTC
NA	TRBV12-3/TRBV12-4	TRBJ2-7	NA	CASSPEVVGRIRLSYEQYF	TGTGCCAGCAGCCCAGAAGTAGTCGGGAGAATTAGGTTATCCTACGAGCAGTACTTC
NA	TRBV6-2/TRBV6-3	TRBJ2-7	few	CASIRDGTYEQYF	TGTGCCAGCATACGGGACGGAACCTACGAGCAGTACTTC
TRBD2	TRBV6-5	TRBJ2-3	many	CASSPPSGSIDTQYF	TGTGCCAGCAGTCCCCCTAGCGGGAGTATAGATACGCAGTATTTT
NA	TRBV5-1	TRBJ1-2	NA	CASNNQAPTDGYTF	TGCGCCAGCAATAACCAAGCCCCGACAGATGGCTACACCTTC
TRBD1	TRBV12-3/TRBV12-4	TRBJ2-5	many	CASSLDRGYQETQYF	TGTGCCAGCAGTTTAGACAGGGGATACCAAGAGACCCAGTACTTC
NA	TRBV20-1	TRBJ2-1	many	CSARDPLDRKEQFF	TGCAGTGCTCGAGACCCTTTGGACAGAAAAGAGCAGTTCTTC
TRBD2	TRBV20-1	TRBJ2-3	NA	CSARDLGGRAFGTQYF	TGCAGTGCTAGAGATCTAGGCGGGAGGGCCTTCGGTACGCAGTATTTT
TRBD2	TRBV20-1	TRBJ2-1	NA	CSAITSGGFTEQFF	TGCAGTGCTATCACTAGCGGGGGGTTCACTGAGCAGTTCTTC
TRBD1	TRBV13	TRBJ1-4	NA	CASSSRWDRAATNEKLFF	TGTGCCAGCAGCTCCCGGTGGGACAGGGCAGCAACTAATGAAAAACTGTTTTTT
TRBD1	TRBV5-1	TRBJ1-2	many	CASSLTSTGRDGYTF	TGCGCCAGCAGCTTAACCTCGACAGGGAGGGATGGCTACACCTTC
NA	TRBV29-1	TRBJ2-7	NA	CSVDTGEDTYEQYF	TGCAGCGTTGACACGGGGGAAGATACTTACGAGCAGTACTTC
NA	TRBV7-3	TRBJ1-1	many	CASSLTTGRAGTEAFF	TGTGCCAGCAGTCTCACAACCGGGAGGGCTGGGACTGAAGCTTTCTTT
NA	TRBV6-2/TRBV6-3	TRBJ2-7	NA	CASSYSRGAFYEQYF	TGTGCCAGCAGTTACTCGAGGGGAGCCTTCTACGAGCAGTACTTC
TRBD1	TRBV9	TRBJ2-1	NA	CASSVDPGQGVNEQFF	TGTGCCAGCAGCGTCGACCCGGGACAGGGGGTCAATGAGCAGTTCTTC
TRBD2	TRBV9	TRBJ2-7	many	CASSVGLAGDPASGEQYF	TGTGCCAGCAGCGTAGGCCTAGCGGGAGATCCTGCTTCGGGCGAGCAGTACTTC
NA	TRBV5-8	TRBJ2-5	few	CASSLVRGYARETQYF	TGTGCCAGCAGCTTGGTCAGGGGATACGCGAGAGAGACCCAGTACTTC
TRBD1	TRBV12-5	TRBJ2-7	few	CASGWGDRRDEQYF	TGTGCTAGTGGTTGGGGGGACAGGAGAGACGAGCAGTACTTC
NA	TRBV24-1	TRBJ1-5	many	CATSDFSVQPQHF	TGTGCCACCAGTGATTTTTCAGTTCAGCCCCAGCATTTT
NA	TRBV6-6	TRBJ1-5	NA	CASSRTDYNQPQHF	TGTGCCAGCAGCCGGACAGACTACAATCAGCCCCAGCATTTT
TRBD2	TRBV4-1	TRBJ2-2	many	CASSQVTSGRAGVTGELFF	TGCGCCAGCAGCCAAGTAACTAGCGGGAGGGCCGGAGTCACCGGGGAGCTGTTTTTT
NA	TRBV7-9	TRBJ2-6	few	CASSSLGRRSGANVLTF	TGTGCCAGCAGCTCCCTTGGACGCCGCTCTGGGGCCAACGTCCTGACTTTC
NA	TRBV5-4	TRBJ1-1	NA	CASSLEGLDTEAFF	TGTGCCAGCAGCTTGGAGGGCTTAGACACTGAAGCTTTCTTT
NA	TRBV14	TRBJ2-7	many	CASSQFGNPREQYF	TGTGCCAGCAGCCAATTTGGAAACCCTCGCGAGCAGTACTTC
NA	TRBV12-3/TRBV12-4	TRBJ2-1	NA	CASSHLSYNEQFF	TGTGCCAGCAGTCACCTCTCCTACAATGAGCAGTTCTTC
NA	TRBV3-1	TRBJ1-4	NA	CASSQDSNEKLFF	TGTGCCAGCAGCCAAGACAGTAATGAAAAACTGTTTTTT
TRBD2	TRBV7-2	TRBJ2-3	many	CASSPIKAVAGSETQYF	TGTGCCAGCAGCCCCATCAAGGCAGTAGCGGGAAGCGAAACGCAGTATTTT
NA	TRBV6-2/TRBV6-3	TRBJ2-1	NA	CASSPRGANNEQFF	TGTGCCAGCAGTCCCAGGGGGGCCAACAATGAGCAGTTCTTC
TRBD2	TRBV6-1	TRBJ2-3	NA	CASSLTSGGPDTQYF	TGTGCCAGCAGTTTGACTAGCGGGGGGCCAGATACGCAGTATTTT
NA	TRBV12-5	TRBJ1-3	few	CASGLTRTARNSGNTIYF	TGTGCTAGTGGTTTGACCCGGACAGCCCGGAACTCTGGAAACACCATATATTTT
NA	TRBV27	TRBJ2-3	many	CASSLFPRGTDTQYF	TGTGCCAGCAGTTTATTCCCCAGGGGCACAGATACGCAGTATTTT
TRBD2	TRBV7-6	TRBJ2-5	NA	CASSLTSGGVKYQETQYF	TGTGCCAGCAGCCTTACTAGCGGGGGAGTTAAGTACCAAGAGACCCAGTACTTC
NA	TRBV12-3/TRBV12-4	TRBJ2-7	NA	CASSLGRRFSYEQYF	TGTGCCAGCAGTTTAGGACGGAGGTTTTCCTACGAGCAGTACTTC
NA	TRBV2	TRBJ2-3	many	CASSEGTDTQYF	TGTGCCAGCAGTGAGGGCACAGATACGCAGTATTTT
NA	TRBV7-8	TRBJ1-3	many	CASSLSQSSGNTIYF	TGTGCCAGCAGCTTAAGCCAGTCCTCTGGAAACACCATATATTTT
TRBD1	TRBV18	TRBJ2-3	NA	CASSEWTGKTDTQYF	TGTGCCAGCTCCGAATGGACAGGGAAAACAGATACGCAGTATTTT
NA	TRBV29-1	TRBJ2-1	NA	CSVEVLRTEQFF	TGCAGCGTTGAAGTTTTACGCACTGAGCAGTTCTTC
NA	TRBV29-1	TRBJ2-3	many	CSVDIEISTDTQYF	TGCAGCGTTGATATAGAGATTAGCACAGATACGCAGTATTTT
NA	TRBV29-1	TRBJ2-7	many	CSVVGQGPPYEQYF	TGCAGCGTTGTTGGGCAGGGGCCCCCCTACGAGCAGTACTTC
TRBD2	TRBV6-2/TRBV6-3	TRBJ2-5	NA	CASSYPMRLAGSETQYF	TGTGCCAGCAGTTACCCGATGAGACTAGCGGGATCAGAGACCCAGTACTTC
TRBD1	TRBV6-5	TRBJ1-2	many	CASSPARTGANYGYTF	TGTGCCAGCAGTCCTGCCCGGACAGGGGCTAACTATGGCTACACCTTC